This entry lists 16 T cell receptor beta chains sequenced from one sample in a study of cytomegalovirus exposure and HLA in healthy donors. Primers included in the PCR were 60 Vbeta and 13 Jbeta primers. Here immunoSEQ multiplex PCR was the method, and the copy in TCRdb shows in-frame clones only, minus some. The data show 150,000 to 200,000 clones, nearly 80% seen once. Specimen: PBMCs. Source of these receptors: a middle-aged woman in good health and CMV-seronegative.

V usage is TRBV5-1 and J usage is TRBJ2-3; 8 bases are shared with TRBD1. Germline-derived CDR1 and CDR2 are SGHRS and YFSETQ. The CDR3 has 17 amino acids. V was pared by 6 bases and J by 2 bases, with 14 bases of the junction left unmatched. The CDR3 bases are TGCGCCAGCACCCTGTTGGGTCGACAGGGGCTCACAGATACGCAGTATTTT. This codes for CASTLLGRQGLTDTQYF.

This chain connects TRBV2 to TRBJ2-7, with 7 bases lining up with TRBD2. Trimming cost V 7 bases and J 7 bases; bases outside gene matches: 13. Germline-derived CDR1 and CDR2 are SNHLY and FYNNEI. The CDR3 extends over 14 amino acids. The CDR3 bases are TGTGCCAGCATTAGGGCGAGCGGGATGATTGAGCAGTACTTC. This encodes CASIRASGMIEQYF.

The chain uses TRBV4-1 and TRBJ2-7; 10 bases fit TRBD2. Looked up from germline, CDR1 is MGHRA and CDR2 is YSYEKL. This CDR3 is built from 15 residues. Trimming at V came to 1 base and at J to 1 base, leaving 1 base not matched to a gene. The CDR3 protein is CASSQGAGGSYEQYF. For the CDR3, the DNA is TGCGCCAGCAGCCAAGGAGCGGGAGGGTCCTACGAGCAGTACTTC.

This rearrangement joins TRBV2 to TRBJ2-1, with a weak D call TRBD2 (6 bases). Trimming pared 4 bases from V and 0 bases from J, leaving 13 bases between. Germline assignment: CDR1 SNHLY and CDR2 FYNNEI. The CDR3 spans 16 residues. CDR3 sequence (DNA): TGTGCCAGCAGTGGGCGGGGCTACCGCTCCTACAATGAGCAGTTCTTC. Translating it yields CASSGRGYRSYNEQFF.

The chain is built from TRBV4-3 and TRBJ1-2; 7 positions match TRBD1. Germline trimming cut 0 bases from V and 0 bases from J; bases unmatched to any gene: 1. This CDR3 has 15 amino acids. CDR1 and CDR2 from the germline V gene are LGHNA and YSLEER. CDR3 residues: CASSQDGTANYGYTF. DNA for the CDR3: TGCGCCAGCAGCCAAGACGGGACAGCTAACTATGGCTACACCTTC.

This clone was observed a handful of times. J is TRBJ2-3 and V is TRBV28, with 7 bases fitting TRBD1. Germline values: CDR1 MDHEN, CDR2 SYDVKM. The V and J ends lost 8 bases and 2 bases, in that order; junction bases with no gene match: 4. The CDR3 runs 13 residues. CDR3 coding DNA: TGTGCCAGCGTAGACAGGGCCACAGATACGCAGTATTTT. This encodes CASVDRATDTQYF.

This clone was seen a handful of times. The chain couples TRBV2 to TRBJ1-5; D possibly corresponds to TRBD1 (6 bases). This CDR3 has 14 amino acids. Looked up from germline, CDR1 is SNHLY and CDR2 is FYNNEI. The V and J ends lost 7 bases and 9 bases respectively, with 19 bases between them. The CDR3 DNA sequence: TGTGCCAGCACCCTAGGACAGTTGGGAAGGCCCCAGCATTTT. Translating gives CASTLGQLGRPQHF.

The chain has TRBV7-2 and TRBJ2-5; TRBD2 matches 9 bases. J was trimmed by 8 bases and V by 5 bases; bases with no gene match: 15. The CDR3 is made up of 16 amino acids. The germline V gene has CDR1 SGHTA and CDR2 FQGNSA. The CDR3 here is CASSDATAGGIGTQYF. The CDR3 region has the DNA TGTGCCAGCAGCGACGCGACGGCGGGAGGGATTGGAACCCAGTACTTC.

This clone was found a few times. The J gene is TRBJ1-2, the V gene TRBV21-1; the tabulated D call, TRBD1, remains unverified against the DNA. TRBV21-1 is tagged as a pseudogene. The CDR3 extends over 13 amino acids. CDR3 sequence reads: CASSARALYGYTF. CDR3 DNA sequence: TGTGCCAGCAGCGCCAGGGCCCTCTATGGCTACACCTTC.

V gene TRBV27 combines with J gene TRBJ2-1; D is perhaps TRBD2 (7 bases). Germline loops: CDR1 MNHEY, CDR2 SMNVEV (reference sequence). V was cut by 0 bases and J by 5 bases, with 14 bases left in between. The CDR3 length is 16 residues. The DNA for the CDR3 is TGTGCCAGCAGTTTATCAGGGGGTCTAGCGGACAATGAGCAGTTCTTC. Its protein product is CASSLSGGLADNEQFF.

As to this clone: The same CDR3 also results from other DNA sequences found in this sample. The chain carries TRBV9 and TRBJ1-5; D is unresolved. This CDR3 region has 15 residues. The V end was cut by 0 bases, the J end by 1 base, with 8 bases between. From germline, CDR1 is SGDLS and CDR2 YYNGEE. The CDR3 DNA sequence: TGTGCCAGCAGCGTAGGGGCAGAGAGCAATCAGCCCCAGCATTTT. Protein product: CASSVGAESNQPQHF.

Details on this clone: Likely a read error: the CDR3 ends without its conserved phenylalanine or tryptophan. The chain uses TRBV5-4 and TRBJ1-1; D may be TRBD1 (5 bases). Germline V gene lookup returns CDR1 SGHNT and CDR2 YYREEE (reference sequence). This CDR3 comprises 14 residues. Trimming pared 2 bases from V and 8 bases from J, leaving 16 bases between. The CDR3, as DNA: TGTGCCAGCAGCTTCGGACAAGCAAAGGAAGAAGCTTTCCTT. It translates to CASSFGQAKEEAFL.

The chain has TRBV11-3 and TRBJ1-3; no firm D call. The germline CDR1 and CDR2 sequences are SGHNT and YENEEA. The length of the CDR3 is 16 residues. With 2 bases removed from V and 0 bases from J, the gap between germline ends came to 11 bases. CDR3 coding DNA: TGTGCCAGCAGCTTAAGTTTCAAGAGCTCTGGAAACACCATATATTTT. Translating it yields CASSLSFKSSGNTIYF.

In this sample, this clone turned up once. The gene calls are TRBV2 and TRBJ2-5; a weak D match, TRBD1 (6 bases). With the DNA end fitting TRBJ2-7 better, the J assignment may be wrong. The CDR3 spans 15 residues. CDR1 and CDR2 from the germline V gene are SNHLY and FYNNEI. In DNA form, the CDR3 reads TGTGCCAGCAGTCTAGGGGCAGGGGCGGTTGTCGAGCAGTACTTC. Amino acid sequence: CASSLGAGAVVEQYF.

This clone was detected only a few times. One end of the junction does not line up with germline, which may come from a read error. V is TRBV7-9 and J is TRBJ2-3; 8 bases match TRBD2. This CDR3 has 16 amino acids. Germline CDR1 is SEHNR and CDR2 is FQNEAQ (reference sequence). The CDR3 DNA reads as TGTTCCAGCAGCTTAGTTGCAGCGGGAGCTGCTGATACGCAGTATTTT. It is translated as CSSSLVAAGAADTQYF.

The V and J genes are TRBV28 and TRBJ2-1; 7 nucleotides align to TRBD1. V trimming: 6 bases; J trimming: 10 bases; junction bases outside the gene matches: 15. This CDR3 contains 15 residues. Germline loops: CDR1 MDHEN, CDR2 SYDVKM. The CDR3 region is CASSQGDILDIEQFF. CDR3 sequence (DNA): TGTGCCAGCAGCCAGGGGGACATCCTAGATATAGAGCAGTTCTTC.